These 23 T cell receptor beta chains originate from one sample sequenced in a study of patients and donors after allogeneic stem cell transplantation. Using its own MiXCR run on the RT-PCR reads, TCRdb lists one record per CDR3 protein. Among about 110,000 distinct CDR3 sequences listed, 35% were seen once. Sequenced input: blood, either unsorted or a sorted T cell fraction (not recorded which). Every receptor here comes from a human donor who was either an allogeneic HSCT recipient or a stem cell or donor lymphocyte infusion donor (not recorded which). It is not recorded whose cells these are; they may come from a transplant donor.

The chain recombines TRBV7-9 with TRBJ2-7; no clear D gene. CDR3 length: 13 amino acids. Deletions cut 4 bases from V and 4 bases from J, with 11 bases between. Germline V gives CDR1 SEHNR, CDR2 FQNEAQ (reference sequence). CDR3 nucleotides: TGTGCCAGCAGCTCGTGGGATACGTACGAGCAGTACTTC. It codes for CASSSWDTYEQYF.

The CDR3 DNA reads as TGTGCCAGCAGCTCACGAGGGCGCGAGCAGTACTTC. Amino acid sequence: CASSSRGREQYF. The chain is built from TRBV7-9 and TRBJ2-7, with D possibly matching TRBD2 (5 bases). Germline loops: CDR1 SEHNR, CDR2 FQNEAQ (reference sequence). CDR3 length: 12 amino acids. Trimming took 4 bases from V and 6 from J, leaving 10 bases between them. The complete variable domain, with remaining parts taken from reference TRBV7-9 and TRBJ2-7, reads DTGVSQNPRHKITKRGQNVTFRCDPISEHNRLYWYRQTLGQGPEFLTYFQNEAQLEKSRLLSDRFSAERPKGSFSTLEIQRTEQGDSAMYLCASSSRGREQYFGPGTRLTVT.

V and J are TRBV18 and TRBJ1-2; TRBD1 matches 12 bases. The CDR3 sequence is 20 residues long. Germline V gene sequence: CDR1 KGHSH, CDR2 LQKENI. J was trimmed by 4 bases and V by 3 bases; bases with no gene match: 18. The CDR3 sequence is CASSPLDPAGTGGLGYGYTF. The DNA of the CDR3 is TGTGCCAGCTCACCTTTGGATCCTGCTGGGACAGGGGGCCTCGGCTATGGCTACACCTTC.

The gene calls are TRBV24-1 and TRBJ2-1; tentatively, D is TRBD1 (5 bases). Germline V gives CDR1 KGHDR, CDR2 SFDVKD. The CDR3 has 13 residues. The V gene lost 0 bases and the J gene lost 10 bases, with 9 bases spanning the gap. The CDR3 region is CATSDLGRVEQFF. The CDR3 nucleotides are TGTGCCACCAGTGATTTGGGCAGGGTCGAGCAGTTCTTC.

This clonotype was counted a few times. This rearrangement joins TRBV20-1 to TRBJ1-1; D unclear. The CDR3 length is 13 residues. V was trimmed by 6 bases and J by 1 base, leaving 12 bases between them. From germline, CDR1 is DFQATT and CDR2 SNEGSKA (reference sequence). CDR3 sequence: CSANQQPNTEAFF. The CDR3 nucleotides read TGCAGTGCCAACCAACAGCCGAACACTGAAGCTTTCTTT.

The chain is built from TRBV12-3 or TRBV12-4 and TRBJ1-2, with D unclear. The CDR3 totals 13 residues. Trimming took 3 bases from V and 7 from J, leaving 12 bases between them. The chain's CDR3 is CASSFGLFGGYTF. The CDR3 DNA sequence: TGTGCCAGCAGTTTCGGACTGTTCGGTGGCTACACCTTC.

This clonotype was seen a handful of times. The chain joins TRBV4-3 to TRBJ1-2, with D uncertain. Between the trimmed V and J ends, which lost 3 bases and 8 bases, there was a span of 13 bases. This CDR3 spans 13 amino acids. Germline V gene sequence: CDR1 LGHNA, CDR2 YSLEER. The CDR3 nucleotides are TGCGCCAGCAGCCAGAGGCGGACCGGAGGCTACACCTTC. Its translation is CASSQRRTGGYTF.

This clonotype was counted only a few times. The genes are TRBV10-3 and TRBJ1-2; D perhaps matches TRBD1 (6 bases). The CDR3 length is 12 residues. Germline CDR1 ENHRY, CDR2 SYGVKD. Deletions cut 11 bases from V and 4 bases from J, with 14 bases between. The CDR3, as DNA: TGTGCCGTGACAGGAACCGGCTATGGCTACACCTTC. Translation: CAVTGTGYGYTF.

This clonotype was counted only a few times. V is TRBV9 and J is TRBJ1-2, with no clear D. This CDR3 has 13 amino acids. Germline V gene lookup returns CDR1 SGDLS and CDR2 YYNGEE. The ends were cut back, 0 bases at V and 0 bases at J, with 3 bases in the middle. The CDR3 reads CASSVAPNYGYTF. CDR3 DNA: TGTGCCAGCAGCGTAGCCCCTAACTATGGCTACACCTTC.

The V and J genes are TRBV24-1 and TRBJ2-2; tentative D call: TRBD2 (6 bases). The CDR3 is made up of 17 amino acids. Germline V gene lookup returns CDR1 KGHDR and CDR2 SFDVKD. V was pared by 0 bases and J by 2 bases, with 12 bases between. CDR3 DNA: TGTGCCACCAGTGATTTGAACGGGAGTCCTAACACCGGGGAGCTGTTTTTT. Translated: CATSDLNGSPNTGELFF.

This clonotype showed up just a few times. This rearrangement joins TRBV7-2 to TRBJ2-3; 9 nucleotides align to TRBD2. This CDR3 contains 15 residues. Germline V CDR1 and CDR2: SGHTA, FQGNSA. V shed 1 base and J 8 bases; nucleotides not matched to a gene: 7. The CDR3 DNA is TGTGCCAGCAGCTTAGTTGCGGGAGGGGAGGCTACGCAGTATTTT. It translates to CASSLVAGGEATQYF.

The chain is built from TRBV7-6 and TRBJ2-4; the D gene could be TRBD1 or TRBD2 (6 bases each). The CDR3 contains 13 residues. Trimming shortened V by 5 bases and J by 6 bases, and 11 bases separated the two germline ends. CDR1 is SGHVS and CDR2 is FNYEAQ in the germline V gene. CDR3 nucleotide sequence: TGTGCCAGCAGCCCCAAGGGGGGAAACATTCAGTACTTC. Translated, it gives CASSPKGGNIQYF.

This clonotype was seen only once. V gene TRBV5-1 combines with J gene TRBJ2-7, with 7 bases identical to TRBD1. The germline gives CDR1 SGHRS, CDR2 YFSETQ. The CDR3 sequence is 14 residues long. The V segment lost 4 bases and the J segment 2 bases; nucleotides outside the gene matches: 6. CDR3 sequence (DNA): TGCGCCAGCAGCGCCCGACAGGGCCCCTACGAGCAGTACTTC. Protein sequence: CASSARQGPYEQYF.

This clonotype was seen only a few times. J is TRBJ1-1 and V is TRBV7-8; D gene uncertain. The V gene's germline CDR1 is SGHVS and CDR2 FQNEAQ. The CDR3 spans 14 residues. V was trimmed by 5 bases and J by 2 bases, leaving 12 bases between them. CDR3 loop: CASSPERANTEAFF. The DNA of the CDR3 is TGTGCCAGCAGCCCCGAGAGGGCTAACACTGAAGCTTTCTTT. Drawing the rest from reference TRBV7-8 and TRBJ1-1, the complete variable domain is GAGVSQSPRYKVAKRGQDVALRCDPISGHVSLFWYQQALGQGPEFLTYFQNEAQLDKSGLPSDRFFAERPEGSVSTLKIQRTQQEDSAVYLCASSPERANTEAFFGQGTRLTVV.

Only a few counts were recorded for this clonotype. The V gene is TRBV7-2, the J gene TRBJ1-5; D perhaps matches TRBD1 (5 bases). Looked up from germline, CDR1 is SGHTA and CDR2 is FQGNSA. There are 13 residues in the CDR3. Trimming removed 4 bases at V and 5 bases at J, with 9 bases between. The CDR3: CASSWGVHQPQHF. The CDR3 DNA reads as TGTGCCAGCAGCTGGGGGGTGCATCAGCCCCAGCATTTT.

Here the CDR3 reads CASSQDLGQFEKLFF. In DNA, the CDR3 is TGCGCCAGCAGCCAAGATCTGGGACAGTTCGAAAAACTGTTTTTT. The chain links TRBV4-3 to TRBJ1-4; the match to TRBD1 covers 7 bases. After removal of 0 bases from V and 8 bases from J, the junction contained 6 bases not matched to a gene. The CDR3 runs 15 residues. Germline V lookup: CDR1 LGHNA, CDR2 YSLEER.

The chain couples TRBV2 to TRBJ2-1, with 10 bases fitting TRBD2. J gave up 6 bases and V 5 bases, and 7 bases lay outside the gene matches. This CDR3 is built from 15 residues. Germline loops: CDR1 SNHLY, CDR2 FYNNEI. The chain's CDR3 is CASSSAGGPGNEQFF. The DNA of the CDR3 is TGTGCCAGCAGTTCAGCGGGAGGGCCGGGCAATGAGCAGTTCTTC.

As to this clonotype: One junction end disagrees with the germline gene, perhaps due to a read error. The chain couples TRBV2 to TRBJ2-7, with 12 bases aligning to TRBD2. The CDR3 is 15 amino acids. Looked up from germline, CDR1 is SNHLY and CDR2 is FYNNEI. The CDR3 here is CASPSFTSGRYGQYF. The CDR3 nucleotides are TGTGCCAGCCCTAGCTTCACTAGCGGGAGGTACGGGCAGTACTTC.

This chain uses TRBV5-1 with TRBJ2-5, with D possibly matching TRBD1 (6 bases). This CDR3 has 13 residues. Trimming removed 2 bases at V and 1 base at J, with 6 bases between. Per germline, CDR1 SGHRS and CDR2 YFSETQ. The CDR3 nucleotides are TGCGCCAGCAGCTTACAGGGCCAAGAGACCCAGTACTTC. Its translation is CASSLQGQETQYF.

The chain combines TRBV12-3 or TRBV12-4 with TRBJ2-3, with TRBD2 matching 10 bases. The CDR3 sequence is 13 residues long. The ends lost 10 bases at V and 6 bases at J; junction bases unmatched: 7. DNA of the CDR3: TGTGCCAACCAGCGGGAGGGCCGGGATACGCAGTATTTT. Translation gives CANQREGRDTQYF.

V and J are TRBV12-3 or TRBV12-4 and TRBJ2-1; D is unclear. The ends were cut back, 4 bases at V and 12 bases at J, with 7 bases in the middle. CDR3 size: 10 residues. The CDR3 loop is CASSSGAQFF. CDR3 in DNA: TGTGCCAGCAGTTCCGGTGCGCAGTTCTTC.

This clonotype was seen a handful of times. The V gene is TRBV29-1, the J gene TRBJ2-2, with TRBD2 identical over 7 bases. Germline CDR1 and CDR2: SQVTM and ANQGSEA. The V segment lost 4 bases and the J segment 6 bases; nucleotides outside the gene matches: 2. CDR3 size: 12 residues. The CDR3 region is CSVGTSSGELFF. The DNA for the CDR3 is TGCAGCGTTGGGACTAGTTCCGGGGAGCTGTTTTTT.

Concerning this clonotype: The junction shows a germline mismatch at one end, possibly a read error. This chain links TRBV7-2 with TRBJ2-2, with TRBD1 matching over 7 bases. CDR1 SGHTA and CDR2 FQGNSA come from the germline V gene. The CDR3 length is 15 residues. CDR3 in amino acids: CASNLQGINTGELFF. Written as DNA, the CDR3 is TGTGCCAGCAACTTACAGGGGATCAACACCGGGGAGCTGTTTTTT.